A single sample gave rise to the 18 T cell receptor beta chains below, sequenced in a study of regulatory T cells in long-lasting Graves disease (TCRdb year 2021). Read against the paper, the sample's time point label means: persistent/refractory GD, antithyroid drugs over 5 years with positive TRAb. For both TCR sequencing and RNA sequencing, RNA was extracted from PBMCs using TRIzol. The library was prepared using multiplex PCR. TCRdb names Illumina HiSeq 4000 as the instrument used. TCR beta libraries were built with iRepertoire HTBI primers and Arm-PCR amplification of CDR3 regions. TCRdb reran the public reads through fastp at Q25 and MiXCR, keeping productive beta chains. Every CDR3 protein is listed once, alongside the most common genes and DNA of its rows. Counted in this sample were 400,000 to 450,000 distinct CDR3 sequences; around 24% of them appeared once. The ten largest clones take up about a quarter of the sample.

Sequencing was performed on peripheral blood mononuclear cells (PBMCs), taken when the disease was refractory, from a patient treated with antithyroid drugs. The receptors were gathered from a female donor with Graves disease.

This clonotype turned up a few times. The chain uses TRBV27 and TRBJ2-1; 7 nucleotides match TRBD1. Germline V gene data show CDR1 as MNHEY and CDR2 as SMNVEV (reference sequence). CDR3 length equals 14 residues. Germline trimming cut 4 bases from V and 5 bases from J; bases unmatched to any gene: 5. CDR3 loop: CASSSGTANNEQFF. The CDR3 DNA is TGTGCCAGCAGTTCGGGGACAGCCAACAATGAGCAGTTCTTC.

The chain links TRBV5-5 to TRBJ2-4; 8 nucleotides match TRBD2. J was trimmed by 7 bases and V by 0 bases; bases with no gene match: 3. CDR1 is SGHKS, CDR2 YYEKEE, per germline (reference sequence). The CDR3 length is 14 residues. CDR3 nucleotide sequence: TGTGCCAGCAGCTTGGTGACTAGCGTGAACATTCAGTACTTC. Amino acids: CASSLVTSVNIQYF.

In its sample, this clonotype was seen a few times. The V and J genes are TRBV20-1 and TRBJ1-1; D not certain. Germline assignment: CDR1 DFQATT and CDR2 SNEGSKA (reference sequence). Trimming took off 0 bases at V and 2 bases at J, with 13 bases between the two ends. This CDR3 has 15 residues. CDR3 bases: TGCAGTGCTAGAGATAGTCAGACTATCAACACTGAAGCTTTCTTT. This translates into CSARDSQTINTEAFF.

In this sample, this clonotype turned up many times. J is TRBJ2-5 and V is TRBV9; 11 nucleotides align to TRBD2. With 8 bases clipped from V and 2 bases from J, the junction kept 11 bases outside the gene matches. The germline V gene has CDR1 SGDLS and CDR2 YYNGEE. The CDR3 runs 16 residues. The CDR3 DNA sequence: TGTGCCAGTACGCGGGGGACTAGCGGCAGACAAGAGACCCAGTACTTC. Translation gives CASTRGTSGRQETQYF.

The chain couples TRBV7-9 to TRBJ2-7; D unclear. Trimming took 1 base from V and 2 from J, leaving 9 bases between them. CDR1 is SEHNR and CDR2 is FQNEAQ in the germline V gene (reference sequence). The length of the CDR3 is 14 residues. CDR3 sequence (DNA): TGTGCCAGCAGCTTAGGGATGGACCCCTACGAGCAGTACTTC. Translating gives CASSLGMDPYEQYF.

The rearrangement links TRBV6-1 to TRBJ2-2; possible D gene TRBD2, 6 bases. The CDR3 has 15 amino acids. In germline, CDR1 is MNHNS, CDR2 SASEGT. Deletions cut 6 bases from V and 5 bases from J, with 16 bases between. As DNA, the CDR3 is TGTGCCAGCAGCACACTAGCTGGTAGGACCGGGGAGCTGTTTTTT. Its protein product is CASSTLAGRTGELFF.

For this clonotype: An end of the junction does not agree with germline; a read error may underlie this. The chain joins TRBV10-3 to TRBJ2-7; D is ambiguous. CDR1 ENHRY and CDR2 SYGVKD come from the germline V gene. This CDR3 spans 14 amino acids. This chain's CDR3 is CAISESQEAYERYF. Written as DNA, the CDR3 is TGTGCCATCAGTGAGTCTCAGGAAGCCTACGAGCGGTACTTC.

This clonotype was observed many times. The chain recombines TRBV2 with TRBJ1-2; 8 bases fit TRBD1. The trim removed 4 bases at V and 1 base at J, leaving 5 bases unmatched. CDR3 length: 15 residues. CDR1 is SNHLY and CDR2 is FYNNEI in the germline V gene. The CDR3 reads CASSGGTGYNYGYTF. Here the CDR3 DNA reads TGTGCCAGCAGTGGAGGGACAGGCTATAACTATGGCTACACCTTC.

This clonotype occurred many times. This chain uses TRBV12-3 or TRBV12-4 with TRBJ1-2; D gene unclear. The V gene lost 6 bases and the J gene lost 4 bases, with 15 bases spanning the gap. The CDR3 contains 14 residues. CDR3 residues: CASSALGLSYGYTF. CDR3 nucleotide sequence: TGTGCCAGCAGCGCCCTAGGACTTTCCTATGGCTACACCTTC.

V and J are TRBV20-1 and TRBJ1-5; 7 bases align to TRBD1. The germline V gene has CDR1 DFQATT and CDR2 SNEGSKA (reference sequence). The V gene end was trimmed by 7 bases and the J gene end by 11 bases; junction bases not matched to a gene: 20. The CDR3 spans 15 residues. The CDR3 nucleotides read TGCAGTGGCGCGCACACGGGACAGTTTCGTGGAGCCCAGCATTTT. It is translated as CSGAHTGQFRGAQHF.

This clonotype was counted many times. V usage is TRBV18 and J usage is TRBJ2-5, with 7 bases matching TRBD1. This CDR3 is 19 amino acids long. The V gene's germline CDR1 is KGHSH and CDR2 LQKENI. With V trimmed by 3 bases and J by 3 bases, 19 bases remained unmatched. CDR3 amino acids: CASSPTGVPVRSDEETQYF. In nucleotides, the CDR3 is TGTGCCAGCTCACCCACAGGGGTCCCGGTCCGCTCGGACGAAGAGACCCAGTACTTC.

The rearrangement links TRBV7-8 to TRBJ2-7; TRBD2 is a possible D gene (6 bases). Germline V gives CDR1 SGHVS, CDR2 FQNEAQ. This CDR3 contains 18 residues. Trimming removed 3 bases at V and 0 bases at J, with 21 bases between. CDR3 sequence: CASSFHNNRDGSSYEQYF. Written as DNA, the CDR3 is TGTGCCAGCAGCTTCCACAACAACCGGGACGGGAGCTCCTACGAGCAGTACTTC.

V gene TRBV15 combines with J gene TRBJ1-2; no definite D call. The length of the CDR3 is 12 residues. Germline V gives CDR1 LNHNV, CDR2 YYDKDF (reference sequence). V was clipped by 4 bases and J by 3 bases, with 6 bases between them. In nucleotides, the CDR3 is TGTGCCACCAGCACTGCAGACTATGGCTACACCTTC. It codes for CATSTADYGYTF.

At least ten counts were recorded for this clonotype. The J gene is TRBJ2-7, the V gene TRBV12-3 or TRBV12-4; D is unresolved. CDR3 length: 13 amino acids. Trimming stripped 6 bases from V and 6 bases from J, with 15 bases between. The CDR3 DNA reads TGTGCCAGCAGATCACGGGCTTCGGCCGAGCAGTACTTC. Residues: CASRSRASAEQYF.

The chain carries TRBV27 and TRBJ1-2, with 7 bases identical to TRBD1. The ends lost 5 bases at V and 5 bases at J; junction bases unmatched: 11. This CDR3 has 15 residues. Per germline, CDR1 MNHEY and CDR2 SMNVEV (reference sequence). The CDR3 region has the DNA TGTGCCAGCAGTCTAAGCAGCGAGGGACAGTATGGCTACACCTTC. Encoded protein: CASSLSSEGQYGYTF.

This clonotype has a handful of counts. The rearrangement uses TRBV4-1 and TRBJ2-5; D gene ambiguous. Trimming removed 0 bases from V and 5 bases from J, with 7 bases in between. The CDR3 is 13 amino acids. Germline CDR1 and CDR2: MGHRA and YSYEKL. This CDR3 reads CASSQDYWETQYF. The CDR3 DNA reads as TGCGCCAGCAGCCAAGATTATTGGGAGACCCAGTACTTC.

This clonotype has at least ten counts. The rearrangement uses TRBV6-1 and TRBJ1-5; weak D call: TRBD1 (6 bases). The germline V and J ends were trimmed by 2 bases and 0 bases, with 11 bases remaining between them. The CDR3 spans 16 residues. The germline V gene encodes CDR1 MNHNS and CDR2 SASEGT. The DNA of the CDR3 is TGTGCCAGCAGTGAACGGTGGACAGCTAGCAATCAGCCCCAGCATTTT. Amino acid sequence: CASSERWTASNQPQHF.

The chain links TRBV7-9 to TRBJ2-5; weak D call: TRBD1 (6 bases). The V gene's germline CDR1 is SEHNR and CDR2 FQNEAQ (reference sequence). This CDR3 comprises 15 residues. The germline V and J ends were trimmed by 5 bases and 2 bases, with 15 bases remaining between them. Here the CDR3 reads CASSRTRGSQETQYF. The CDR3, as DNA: TGTGCCAGCAGCCGCACTAGGGGGTCTCAAGAGACCCAGTACTTC.